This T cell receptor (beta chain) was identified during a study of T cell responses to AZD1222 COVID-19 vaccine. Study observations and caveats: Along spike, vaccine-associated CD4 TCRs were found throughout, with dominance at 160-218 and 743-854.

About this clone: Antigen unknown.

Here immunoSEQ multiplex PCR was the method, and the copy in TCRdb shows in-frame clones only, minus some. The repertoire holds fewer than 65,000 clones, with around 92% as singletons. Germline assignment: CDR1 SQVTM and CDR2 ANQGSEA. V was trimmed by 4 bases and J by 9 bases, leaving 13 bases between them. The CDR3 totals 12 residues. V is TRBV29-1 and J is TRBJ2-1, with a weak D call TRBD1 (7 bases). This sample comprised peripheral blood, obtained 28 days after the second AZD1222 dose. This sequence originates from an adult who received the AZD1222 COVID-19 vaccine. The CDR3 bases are TGCAGCGTTGCGGAGGGGGCAAGTGAGCAGTTCTTC. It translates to CSVAEGASEQFF.